Shown below are 16 T cell receptor beta chains from a single sample sequenced in a study of CD8 T cells in Susac syndrome. It was with random hexamers that roughly 0.45 to 1 ug RNA was reverse transcribed. TCRdb passed the immunoSEQ multiplex PCR reads through MiXCR, listing each CDR3 protein once. The sample shows 160,000 or so distinct CDR3 sequences, around 96% of them seen only once. Sequenced: CD8+ T cells from PBMCs. These receptors were taken from a human donor with multiple sclerosis.

A few counts support this clonotype. The chain links TRBV12-3 or TRBV12-4 to TRBJ1-2; no clear D gene. Trimming removed 5 bases from V and 0 bases from J, with 10 bases in between. This CDR3 comprises 14 residues. CDR3 amino acids: CASSPGRSNYGYTF. In DNA, the CDR3 is TGTGCCAGCAGTCCCGGGCGGTCTAACTATGGCTACACCTTC.

The CDR3 sequence: CASSVDGHEKLFF. CDR3 DNA sequence: TGTGCCAGCAGCGTAGACGGTCATGAAAAACTGTTTTTT. The rearrangement links TRBV9 to TRBJ1-4; no firm D call. Per germline, CDR1 SGDLS and CDR2 YYNGEE. Between the trimmed V and J ends, which lost 0 bases and 6 bases, there was a span of 6 bases. The CDR3 extends over 13 amino acids.

The chain is built from TRBV3-1 and TRBJ2-1; 10 nucleotides agree with TRBD2. J gave up 9 bases and V 4 bases, and 15 bases lay outside the gene matches. CDR1 and CDR2 (germline): LGHDT, YNNKEL (reference sequence). The CDR3 runs 17 residues. The CDR3 loop is CASSPRGQRGGLGEQFF. The CDR3 nucleotides read TGTGCCAGCAGCCCAAGGGGCCAGCGGGGGGGCCTAGGTGAGCAGTTCTTC.

The chain couples TRBV27 to TRBJ2-1; 8 nucleotides align to TRBD1. V lost 5 bases to trimming and J lost 6 bases; unmatched junction nucleotides: 6. The CDR3 contains 14 residues. Germline V gene data show CDR1 as MNHEY and CDR2 as SMNVEV (reference sequence). The CDR3 here is CASSLTGAGNEQFF. DNA of the CDR3: TGTGCCAGCAGTCTGACAGGGGCCGGCAATGAGCAGTTCTTC.

This sequence joins TRBV2 and TRBJ2-2; 7 bases fit TRBD2. Germline CDR1 is SNHLY and CDR2 is FYNNEI. V was pared by 3 bases and J by 3 bases, with 4 bases of the junction left unmatched. The length of the CDR3 is 15 residues. DNA for the CDR3: TGTGCCAGCAGTGAGGGGACTACCTACACCGGGGAGCTGTTTTTT. Translated: CASSEGTTYTGELFF.

The chain joins TRBV29-1 to TRBJ1-1, with D possibly being TRBD1 (5 bases). CDR1 and CDR2 from the germline V gene are SQVTM and ANQGSEA. V was shortened by 5 bases and J by 3 bases, with 16 bases between the two germline ends. There are 14 residues in the CDR3. CDR3 region: CSVFGGTGDTEAFF. The CDR3 DNA sequence: TGCAGCGTTTTCGGGGGAACAGGTGACACTGAAGCTTTCTTT.

This chain uses TRBV2 with TRBJ1-2, with 11 bases that match TRBD1. This CDR3 is built from 18 residues. Germline values: CDR1 SNHLY, CDR2 FYNNEI. With 6 bases clipped from V and 4 bases from J, the junction kept 16 bases outside the gene matches. CDR3 nucleotide sequence: TGTGCCAGCAGCGTATCACCGGGACAGGGGGTTATTGGCTATGGCTACACCTTC. Protein product: CASSVSPGQGVIGYGYTF.

This chain joins TRBV7-2 and TRBJ2-2; no clear D gene. Germline V lookup: CDR1 SGHTA, CDR2 FQGNSA. The CDR3 runs 12 residues. Trimming took 1 base from V and 7 from J, leaving 4 bases between them. The CDR3 nucleotides are TGTGCCAGCAGCTTAGTGGTCGGGGAGCTGTTTTTT. Protein product: CASSLVVGELFF. Filled out from reference TRBV7-2 and TRBJ2-2, the complete variable domain reads GAGVSQSPSNKVTEKGKDVELRCDPISGHTALYWYRQSLGQGLEFLIYFQGNSAPDKSGLPSDRFSAERTGGSVSTLTIQRTQQEDSAVYLCASSLVVGELFFGEGSRLTVL.

The rearrangement joins TRBV23-1 to TRBJ2-3; D is unresolved. TRBV23-1 is an ORF, and what it does is uncertain. V was trimmed by 2 bases and J by 0 bases, leaving 12 bases between them. This CDR3 is 16 amino acids long. DNA of the CDR3: TGCGCCAGCAGTCAACGCAACCTATTTAGCACAGATACGCAGTATTTT. Protein product: CASSQRNLFSTDTQYF.

This chain joins TRBV15 and TRBJ2-1; TRBD1 is a possible D gene (6 bases). This CDR3 region has 17 residues. V was clipped by 0 bases and J by 2 bases, with 14 bases between them. Germline loops: CDR1 LNHNV, CDR2 YYDKDF (reference sequence). The CDR3 spells CATSRDKAGVTYNEQFF. The CDR3 DNA reads as TGTGCCACCAGCAGAGACAAGGCAGGGGTGACCTACAATGAGCAGTTCTTC.

The chain couples TRBV5-6 to TRBJ2-3; the D gene is possibly TRBD2 (5 bases). The CDR3 covers 12 residues. Germline assignment: CDR1 SGHDT and CDR2 YYEEEE. V was trimmed by 4 bases and J by 6 bases, leaving 9 bases between them. The DNA for the CDR3 is TGTGCCAGCAGCCCGGCGGGTGATACGCAGTATTTT. Its translation: CASSPAGDTQYF.

V and J are TRBV24-1 and TRBJ2-7; perhaps TRBD2 as D (5 bases). The CDR3 sequence is 11 residues long. Germline CDR1 KGHDR, CDR2 SFDVKD. Trimming cost V 6 bases and J 3 bases, with 5 bases left between them. CDR3 sequence (DNA): TGTGCCACCAGTCGGGACTACGAGCAGTACTTC. It translates to CATSRDYEQYF.

This clonotype was detected only once. This chain uses TRBV20-1 with TRBJ2-7; 8 bases map to TRBD2. CDR3 size: 14 residues. Germline CDR1 and CDR2: DFQATT and SNEGSKA (reference sequence). V lost 0 bases to trimming and J lost 2 bases; unmatched junction nucleotides: 3. In nucleotides, the CDR3 is TGCAGTGCTAGAGAACTAGCGGAAACCTACGAGCAGTACTTC. Residues: CSARELAETYEQYF.

This chain uses TRBV13 with TRBJ2-1, with 10 bases identical to TRBD2. J was trimmed by 7 bases and V by 0 bases; bases with no gene match: 3. Per germline, CDR1 PRHDT and CDR2 FYEKMQ (reference sequence). This CDR3 region has 15 residues. CDR3 DNA sequence: TGTGCCAGCAGCTTAGGGGCTAGCGGGGGAAATGAGCAGTTCTTC. Encoded protein: CASSLGASGGNEQFF.

CDR3 region: CASSYEGTGGFTTQYF. The CDR3 region has the DNA TGTGCCAGCAGTTACGAAGGGACAGGGGGCTTCACGACCCAGTACTTC. The chain combines TRBV6-5 with TRBJ2-5, with 12 bases that match TRBD1. The V segment lost 2 bases and the J segment 7 bases; nucleotides outside the gene matches: 8. The CDR3 loop spans 16 amino acids. Germline V CDR1 and CDR2: MNHEY, SVGAGI.

V usage is TRBV15 and J usage is TRBJ2-6; D is uncertain. This CDR3 is 16 amino acids long. The ends were cut back, 0 bases at V and 1 base at J, with 7 bases in the middle. CDR1 and CDR2 (germline): LNHNV, YYDKDF (reference sequence). This chain's CDR3 is CATSRDTGSGANVLTF. The CDR3 nucleotides are TGTGCCACCAGCAGAGATACGGGTTCTGGGGCCAACGTCCTGACTTTC.